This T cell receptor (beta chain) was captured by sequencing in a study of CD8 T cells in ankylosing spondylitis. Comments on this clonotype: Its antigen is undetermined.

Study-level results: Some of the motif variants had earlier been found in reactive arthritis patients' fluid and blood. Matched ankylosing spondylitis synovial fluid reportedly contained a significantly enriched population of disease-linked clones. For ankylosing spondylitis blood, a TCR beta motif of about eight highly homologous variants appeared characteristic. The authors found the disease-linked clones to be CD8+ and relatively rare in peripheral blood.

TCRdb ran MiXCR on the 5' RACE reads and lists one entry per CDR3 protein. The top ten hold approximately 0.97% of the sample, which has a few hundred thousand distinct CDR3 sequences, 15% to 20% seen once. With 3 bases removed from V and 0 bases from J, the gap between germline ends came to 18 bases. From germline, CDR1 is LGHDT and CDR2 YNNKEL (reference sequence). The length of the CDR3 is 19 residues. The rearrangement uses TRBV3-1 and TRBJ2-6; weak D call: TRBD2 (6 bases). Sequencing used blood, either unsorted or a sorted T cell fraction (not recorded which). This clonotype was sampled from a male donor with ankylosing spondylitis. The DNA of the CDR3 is TGTGCCAGCAGCCATCGCGGGGCTAGAACACCCTCTGGGGCCAACGTCCTGACTTTC. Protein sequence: CASSHRGARTPSGANVLTF.